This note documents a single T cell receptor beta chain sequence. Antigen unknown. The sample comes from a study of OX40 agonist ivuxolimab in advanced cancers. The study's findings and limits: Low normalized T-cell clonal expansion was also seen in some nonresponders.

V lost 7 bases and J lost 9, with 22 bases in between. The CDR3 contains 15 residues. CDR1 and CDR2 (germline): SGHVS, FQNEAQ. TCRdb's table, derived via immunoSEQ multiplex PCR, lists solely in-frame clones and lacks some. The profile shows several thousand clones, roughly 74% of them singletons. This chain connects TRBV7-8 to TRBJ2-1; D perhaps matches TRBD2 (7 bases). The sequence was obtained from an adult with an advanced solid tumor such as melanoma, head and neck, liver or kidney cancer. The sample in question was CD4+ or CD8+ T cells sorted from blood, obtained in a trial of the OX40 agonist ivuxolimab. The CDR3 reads CASTLSRGGRSEQFF. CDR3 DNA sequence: TGTGCCAGCACCCTATCGAGGGGGGGCCGTTCTGAGCAGTTCTTC.